Included here is one TCR beta chain sequence, with context. These data come from a study of blood T cell repertoires in COVID-19. Study information: T cells, B-cell-depleted T cells, or PBMCs provided the cDNA or gDNA that served as material.

V shed 4 bases, J shed 10 bases, and the junction held 12 bases outside the gene matches. Germline loops: CDR1 LGHNA, CDR2 YSLEER. The CDR3 is 16 residues long. Original handling: Amplified reference gene primers provided the basis for estimating nucleated cell counts. Clones were read by immunoSEQ multiplex PCR, and TCRdb kept only the in-frame ones, dropping some. V, J and clone size reflect that table, while D and trimming were determined from the DNA. The sample holds 150,000 to 200,000 clones, approximately 85% seen once. This TCR came from a woman between 50 and 59 years old with COVID-19, enrolled during active disease. Sample: peripheral blood. The chain combines TRBV4-3 with TRBJ2-1, with 11 positions matching TRBD2. The CDR3 region has the DNA TGCGCCAGCAGCCCAGACTTTAGCGGGGGGGCCGGCGAGCAGTTCTTC. Amino acids: CASSPDFSGGAGEQFF.